This passage covers 15 T cell receptor beta chains from one sample sequenced in a study of blood T cell repertoires in COVID-19. Some clones are missing from TCRdb's copy, which holds only in-frame ones; the method was immunoSEQ multiplex PCR. The table records hundreds of thousands of clones, roughly 86% of them present only once. Specimen: peripheral blood. The receptors here all came from a man younger than 35 with active or convalescent COVID-19.

The chain links TRBV27 to TRBJ2-7; 12 bases are shared with TRBD1. Germline assignment: CDR1 MNHEY and CDR2 SMNVEV (reference sequence). The ends lost 8 bases at V and 3 bases at J; junction bases unmatched: 14. The CDR3 is 17 amino acids. For the CDR3, the DNA is TGTGCCAGCCGCCGGTCGGGACAGGGGGCGTCGAACTACGAGCAGTACTTC. This gives the protein CASRRSGQGASNYEQYF.

This sequence joins TRBV12-3 or TRBV12-4 and TRBJ2-7, with D perhaps TRBD1 (6 bases). The V end lost 3 bases, the J end lost 5 bases, and 8 bases lay between the germline ends. The CDR3 sequence is 12 residues long. The CDR3 here is CASSFQGNEQYF. The CDR3 coding sequence is TGTGCCAGCAGTTTTCAGGGGAACGAGCAGTACTTC.

The V and J genes are TRBV19 and TRBJ1-6; possibly TRBD1 for D (5 bases). Per the germline V gene, CDR1 is LNHDA and CDR2 is SQIVND (reference sequence). V lost 4 bases and J 6 bases, leaving 13 bases between the germline ends. CDR3 length: 15 amino acids. CDR3 sequence reads: CASSKSGTLNSPLHF. The CDR3 DNA sequence: TGTGCCAGTAGTAAGAGCGGGACCCTTAATTCACCCCTCCACTTT.

The chain links TRBV2 to TRBJ1-1; maybe TRBD1 (5 bases). Germline CDR1 and CDR2: SNHLY and FYNNEI. V shed 8 bases and J shed 5 bases, with 15 bases lying between them. This CDR3 is built from 13 residues. In DNA, the CDR3 is TGTGCCAGCTTCTCGGAGGGGCGAACTGAAGCTTTCTTT. It yields the protein CASFSEGRTEAFF.

V and J are TRBV5-1 and TRBJ1-2, with 7 bases matching TRBD1. CDR1 SGHRS and CDR2 YFSETQ come from the germline V gene. V lost 4 bases, J lost 8 bases, and 11 bases stayed unmatched. CDR3 length equals 14 residues. CDR3: CASSGDWDRGGYTF. Here the CDR3 DNA reads TGCGCCAGCAGCGGAGACTGGGACAGAGGGGGCTACACCTTC.

V and J are TRBV14 and TRBJ2-2; 9 nucleotides align to TRBD1. CDR1 and CDR2 from the germline V gene are SGHDN and FVKESK. CDR3 length: 20 amino acids. The trim removed 0 bases at V and 7 bases at J, leaving 18 bases unmatched. The CDR3 loop is CASSQEFIARQGDLSGELFF. The CDR3 DNA is TGTGCCAGCAGCCAAGAGTTCATCGCAAGACAGGGGGATCTCAGCGGGGAGCTGTTTTTT.

The chain recombines TRBV6-6 with TRBJ2-3, with 10 bases identical to TRBD2. The CDR3 consists of 15 residues. V gave up 1 base and J gave up 5 bases; unmatched junction bases: 3. The germline V gene encodes CDR1 MNHNY and CDR2 SVGAGI (reference sequence). The chain's CDR3 is CASSYLAGGEDTQYF. CDR3 DNA sequence: TGTGCCAGCAGTTACTTAGCGGGGGGTGAAGATACGCAGTATTTT.

This rearrangement joins TRBV4-1 to TRBJ1-5; D is ambiguous. The germline CDR1 and CDR2 sequences are MGHRA and YSYEKL. Trimming shortened V by 1 base and J by 7 bases, and 14 bases separated the two germline ends. The CDR3 totals 15 residues. The CDR3 is CASSQVAEGRQPQHF. The CDR3 coding sequence is TGCGCCAGCAGCCAAGTCGCAGAAGGGAGGCAGCCCCAGCATTTT.

This chain's CDR3 is CASSLGQGEGYEQYF. In DNA form, the CDR3 reads TGTGCCAGCAGCCTCGGACAGGGAGAGGGCTACGAGCAGTACTTC. This chain uses TRBV9 with TRBJ2-7, with 8 bases fitting TRBD1. The CDR3 consists of 15 residues. Looked up from germline, CDR1 is SGDLS and CDR2 is YYNGEE. J lost 3 bases, V lost 4 bases, and 9 bases had no gene match.

The chain links TRBV5-5 to TRBJ2-7; D may be TRBD2 (6 bases). Trimming took 1 base from V and 3 from J, leaving 14 bases between them. The length of the CDR3 is 15 residues. CDR1 and CDR2 from the germline V gene are SGHKS and YYEKEE (reference sequence). CDR3 loop: CASSLLSTGDYEQYF. In DNA form, the CDR3 reads TGTGCCAGCAGCTTGCTATCTACGGGGGACTACGAGCAGTACTTC. Filled out from reference TRBV5-5 and TRBJ2-7, the complete variable domain reads DAGVTQSPTHLIKTRGQQVTLRCSPISGHKSVSWYQQVLGQGPQFIFQYYEKEERGRGNFPDRFSARQFPNYSSELNVNALLLGDSALYLCASSLLSTGDYEQYFGPGTRLTVT.

The chain couples TRBV27 to TRBJ2-2; D is unclear. The CDR3 loop spans 12 amino acids. Germline-derived CDR1 and CDR2 are MNHEY and SMNVEV (reference sequence). Between the trimmed V and J ends, which lost 4 bases and 6 bases, there was a span of 6 bases. This CDR3 is CASSSPAGELFF. The CDR3 region has the DNA TGTGCCAGCAGTTCCCCCGCCGGGGAGCTGTTTTTT.

The rearrangement joins TRBV2 to TRBJ1-1; no clear D. The CDR3 consists of 14 residues. Trimming shortened V by 2 bases and J by 4 bases, and 11 bases separated the two germline ends. The V gene's germline CDR1 is SNHLY and CDR2 FYNNEI. As DNA, the CDR3 is TGTGCCAGCAGTGAACCCTCCCGGGGCACTGAAGCTTTCTTT. It specifies CASSEPSRGTEAFF.

The chain joins TRBV9 to TRBJ2-4; D gene uncertain. The V gene lost 0 bases and the J gene lost 8 bases, with 9 bases spanning the gap. This CDR3 is built from 13 residues. Germline V gives CDR1 SGDLS, CDR2 YYNGEE. CDR3 DNA: TGTGCCAGCAGCGTAGGACTTATGGACATTCAGTACTTC. This gives the protein CASSVGLMDIQYF.

The rearrangement joins TRBV24-1 to TRBJ2-3, with 7 nucleotides matching TRBD1. Germline V gene data show CDR1 as KGHDR and CDR2 as SFDVKD. CDR3 length: 15 amino acids. V shed 4 bases and J 1 base; nucleotides not matched to a gene: 4. Here the CDR3 DNA reads TGTGCCACCAGTGACCCTGGACAGGGCACAGATACGCAGTATTTT. Its protein product is CATSDPGQGTDTQYF.

V gene TRBV7-6 combines with J gene TRBJ2-1; 10 bases map to TRBD2. This CDR3 has 21 amino acids. The J segment lost 0 bases and the V segment lost 3 bases, leaving 17 bases of the junction unmatched. CDR1 is SGHVS, CDR2 FNYEAQ, per germline. The CDR3 sequence is CASSFPETPSGGSSSYNEQFF. Here the CDR3 DNA reads TGTGCCAGCAGCTTTCCCGAGACCCCTAGCGGGGGTTCTAGCTCCTACAATGAGCAGTTCTTC.